Listed below are T cell receptor beta chains from one sample, sequenced in a study of OX40 agonist ivuxolimab in advanced cancers. Data came from immunoSEQ multiplex PCR; TCRdb stores just in-frame clones and leaves some out. This sample carries fewer than 80,000 clones, around four fifths of them seen once, and the ten largest clones take less than 3.5%. This sample comprised CD4+ or CD8+ T cells sorted from blood, obtained in a trial of the OX40 agonist ivuxolimab. The receptor source for this set is an adult with an advanced solid tumor such as melanoma, head and neck, liver or kidney cancer. The CDR3 runs from the conserved cysteine through the conserved F or W. D genes are given only for firm matches. Clone size, where shown, is once, few, many, or a class for clones that have expanded.

d_call clone_size j_call v_call cdr3_nt cdr3_aa
TRBD1 - TRBJ1-6 TRBV19 TGTGCCAGTACCGGGACAGGGGGTAATTCACCCCTCCACTTT CASTGTGGNSPLHF
- - TRBJ1-4 TRBV15 TGTGCCACCAGCAGAACCCCGGGGGCGACTAATGAAAAACTGTTTTTT CATSRTPGATNEKLFF
- - TRBJ1-6 TRBV30 TGTGCCTGGATGGTTGGGGGCTCCTATAATTCACCCCTCCACTTT CAWMVGGSYNSPLHF
- - TRBJ1-1 TRBV7-9 TGTGCCAGCAGCTTATATGAAGCTTTCTTT CASSLYEAFF
- - TRBJ2-7 TRBV6-1 TGTGCCAGCAGTGAGGCCTTCGACCCCTACGAGCAGTACTTC CASSEAFDPYEQYF
- - TRBJ1-4 TRBV5-6 TGTGCCAGCAGCTTACAGCTGGTAAATGAAAAACTGTTTTTT CASSLQLVNEKLFF
- - TRBJ2-2 TRBV4-2 TGTGCCAGCAGCCAAGACGGAGGGGCCGACGGGGAGCTGTTTTTT CASSQDGGADGELFF
- - TRBJ2-4 TRBV4-2 TGTGCCAGCAGCCATACAGGGGGGGATTCGAGTACGGACATTCAGTACTTC CASSHTGGDSSTDIQYF
- - TRBJ2-1 TRBV7-9 TGTGCCAGCAGCTCCGCCCGCGCCAGGGGTTACAATGAGCAGTTCTTC CASSSARARGYNEQFF
TRBD2 - TRBJ2-5 TRBV27 TGTGCCAGCAGTGGGTTAAGGGAGGGAGAGACCCAGTACTTC CASSGLREGETQYF
- - TRBJ1-2 TRBV2 TGTGCCAGCAGTGATTCGAGAAGGGAGACTAACTATGGCTACACCTTC CASSDSRRETNYGYTF
- - TRBJ1-2 TRBV5-1 TGCGCCAGCAGCTCGGGAGGGACATATGACTATGGCTACACCTTC CASSSGGTYDYGYTF
TRBD2 - TRBJ2-5 TRBV4-2 TGTGCCAGCAGCCTTTCGCCAGCGGGGGGCCAAGAGACCCAGTACTTC CASSLSPAGGQETQYF
- - TRBJ1-2 TRBV18 TGTGCCAGCTCACCAAGCCCAGGGGAGAGAGTAACTAACTATGGCTACACCTTC CASSPSPGERVTNYGYTF
TRBD1 once TRBJ2-1 TRBV7-9 TGTGCCAGCAGTCGAGGACAGGGGAACGATGAGCAGTTCTTC CASSRGQGNDEQFF
- - TRBJ2-3 TRBV29-1 TGCAGCCACCCGGGCCAGGGAACAGATACGCAGTATTTT CSHPGQGTDTQYF
- - TRBJ2-7 TRBV4-2 TGTGCCAGCAGCCCACAAAACACCTACGAGCAGTACTTC CASSPQNTYEQYF
TRBD1 - TRBJ2-5 TRBV7-2 TGTGCCAGCAGCTTCGACAGGGGGGGAGAGACCCAGTACTTC CASSFDRGGETQYF
- - TRBJ2-7 TRBV7-2 TGTGCCAGCAGCCTCCCCCGACGCTACGAGCAGTACTTC CASSLPRRYEQYF
TRBD1 - TRBJ1-6 TRBV18 TGTGCCAGCTCACGAACCGGGACAGCGTCTGATTCACCCCTCCACTTT CASSRTGTASDSPLHF
- - TRBJ1-2 TRBV28 TGTGCCAGCAGCACAAGCTACTATGGCTACACCTTC CASSTSYYGYTF
TRBD1 - TRBJ2-1 TRBV11-2 TGTGCCAGCAGCTTAACGGGACAGGACCGGGAGCAGTTCTTC CASSLTGQDREQFF
TRBD1 - TRBJ2-7 TRBV15 TGTGCCACCAGCGTGGGACAGGGGAGATCCTACGAGCAGTACTTC CATSVGQGRSYEQYF
- - TRBJ2-1 TRBV7-8 TGTGCCAGCAGCTTAGAGCAGGGCATGTACAATGAGCAGTTCTTC CASSLEQGMYNEQFF
- - TRBJ1-4 TRBV30 TGTGCCTGGAGGGGGGGCCCCGGAAAACTGTTTTTT CAWRGGPGKLFF
TRBD2 - TRBJ2-7 TRBV10-3 TGTGCCATCAGTGAGATGGAGCGGGGGACCTACGAGCAGTACTTC CAISEMERGTYEQYF
- - TRBJ1-1 TRBV9 TGTGCCAGCAGCGTAGAGGGGGAGGGACTGGAAGTTTTCTTT CASSVEGEGLEVFF
TRBD1 - TRBJ1-4 TRBV14 TGTGCCAGCAGCCATTCAGGACAGGGGGAAAAACTGTTTTTT CASSHSGQGEKLFF
- - TRBJ2-7 TRBV5-4 TGTGCCAGCAGCGACGGGATCTCAAGGGAGCAGTACTTC CASSDGISREQYF
- - TRBJ1-1 TRBV7-8 TGTGCCAGCAGCTTAGTTCGTATGGCAGAAGCTTTCTTT CASSLVRMAEAFF
- - TRBJ2-5 TRBV7-8 TGTGCCAGCAGCTTAGAACCGGGCAGGGGAGAGACCCAGTACTTC CASSLEPGRGETQYF
TRBD2 - TRBJ2-3 TRBV4-1 TGCGCCAGCAGCCAAGCGGGGGGAGCCACGCGCCCTCCGCAGTATTTT CASSQAGGATRPPQYF
- few TRBJ1-2 TRBV5-1 TGCGCCAGCAGCTTGACGGGCAGCGTAGGCTATGGCTACACCTTC CASSLTGSVGYGYTF
- - TRBJ2-3 TRBV4-3 TGCGCCAGCAGCCAAGAACTCTTTAGCGACCCCGGCACAGATACGCAGTATTTT CASSQELFSDPGTDTQYF
- - TRBJ1-2 TRBV30 TGTGCCTGGAGTCTTGGGAGCGGCTACACCTTC CAWSLGSGYTF
- few TRBJ1-6 TRBV30 TGTGCCTGGAGTGGGGGCACGAGCTCCTATAATTCACCCCTCCACTTT CAWSGGTSSYNSPLHF
- few TRBJ2-7 TRBV6-1 TGTGCCAGCAGCGGGACGGTCTCCTACGAGCAGTACTTC CASSGTVSYEQYF
TRBD1 - TRBJ1-6 TRBV28 TGTGCCAGTTGCATCACCTTAAACAGGGGTCAGAATTCACCCCTCCACTTT CASCITLNRGQNSPLHF
TRBD1 few TRBJ2-3 TRBV28 TGTGCCAGCAGGGGGACGGGACAGGGGGTTTCGGATACGCAGTATTTT CASRGTGQGVSDTQYF
- - TRBJ2-2 TRBV7-2 TGTGCCAGCAGCTTTAGCAGGGCTAACACCGGGGAGCTGTTTTTT CASSFSRANTGELFF
- - TRBJ2-6 TRBV4-3 TGCGCCAGCAGCCAAGGGTTCGCTGGGGCCAACGTCCTGACTTTC CASSQGFAGANVLTF
TRBD1 - TRBJ1-4 TRBV30 TGTGCCTGGAGTGAATTACAGGGGGACGAAAAACTGTTTTTT CAWSELQGDEKLFF
TRBD1 - TRBJ1-2 TRBV5-6 TGTGCCAGCAGCTTCAACAGGGGCGGAGTCTATGGCTACACCTTC CASSFNRGGVYGYTF
TRBD2 - TRBJ2-3 TRBV11-3 TGTGCCAGCAGCCGCGGGGGGGCGCTTTCGGATACGCAGTATTTT CASSRGGALSDTQYF
TRBD2 - TRBJ2-5 TRBV6-6 TGTGCCAGCACCTCGAGGAGGGGAGGGTACCAAGAGACCCAGTACTTC CASTSRRGGYQETQYF
TRBD1 - TRBJ1-5 TRBV10-3 TGTGCCATCAGTGACCCGGGACAGGGTCAGGTTGGTGATCAGCCCCAGCATTTT CAISDPGQGQVGDQPQHF
TRBD1 - TRBJ2-6 TRBV5-1 TGCGCCAGTACCGGGACAGGCGATTCCTCTGGGGCCAACGTCCTGACTTTC CASTGTGDSSGANVLTF
- few TRBJ2-3 TRBV9 TGTGCCAGCAGCCCAGGGGTCGGTAGCACAGATACGCAGTATTTT CASSPGVGSTDTQYF
- - TRBJ1-6 TRBV19 TGTGCCAGTAGTCCCCCCCAAGAGGCGAGATCACCCCTCCACTTT CASSPPQEARSPLHF
- - TRBJ2-5 TRBV7-7 TGTGCTAGCAGCTTCGGGGCCCCTCCAGGCGGAGAGACCCAGTACTTC CASSFGAPPGGETQYF
TRBD1 - TRBJ1-2 TRBV4-2 TGTGCCAGCAGCCAAAGGCTGGGGACAGCAGATGGCTACACCTTC CASSQRLGTADGYTF
- - TRBJ1-5 TRBV2 TGTGCCAGCAGTGTATCACAGGGAATCAATCAGCCCCAGCATTTT CASSVSQGINQPQHF
TRBD1 - TRBJ2-7 TRBV5-4 TGTGCCAGCAGCTTACAAGGGGGCCCCGAGCAGTACTTC CASSLQGGPEQYF
TRBD1 - TRBJ1-5 TRBV7-2 TGTGCCAGCAGCTTCGAGGGGGCGATTAGCAATCAGCCCCAGCATTTT CASSFEGAISNQPQHF